This is a list of T cell receptor beta chains from one sample in a study of cytomegalovirus exposure and HLA in healthy donors. Libraries were prepared by immunoSEQ multiplex PCR; TCRdb keeps only in-frame clonotypes and omits some of them. There are around 150,000 clones in the sample; more than 65% occur only once, and around 6.2% lies in the top ten. Sequenced material: PBMCs. The receptor source for this set is a man aged 25 to 45 in good health and CMV-seropositive. The CDR3 runs from the conserved cysteine through the conserved F or W. The D gene is left open where the match is weak. Expanded clones get a size class; other rows say once, few or many, or leave the size out.

D gene	V gene	clone size	J gene	CDR3 protein	CDR3 DNA
TRBD2	TRBV7-9	.	TRBJ2-5	CASSFGLAGGETQYF	TGTGCCAGCAGCTTCGGACTAGCGGGAGGTGAGACCCAGTACTTC
.	TRBV9	.	TRBJ2-2	CASSVYSHVNTGELFF	TGTGCCAGCAGCGTATACAGCCATGTTAACACCGGGGAGCTGTTTTTT
.	TRBV11-3	.	TRBJ2-2	CASSLGLWGPSTGELFF	TGTGCCAGCAGCTTAGGGCTTTGGGGGCCGAGTACCGGGGAGCTGTTTTTT
TRBD2	TRBV5-1	.	TRBJ2-4	CASSLGLAGVQYF	TGCGCCAGCAGCTTGGGACTAGCGGGAGTTCAGTACTTC
TRBD2	TRBV11-3	.	TRBJ2-5	CASSLGSRLGGQETQYF	TGTGCCAGCAGCTTAGGTTCAAGACTGGGAGGGCAGGAGACCCAGTACTTC
TRBD2	TRBV7-2	few	TRBJ2-2	CASSPGLAGGQNTGELFF	TGTGCCAGCAGCCCTGGACTAGCGGGGGGTCAAAACACCGGGGAGCTGTTTTTT
.	TRBV5-1	once	TRBJ2-3	CASSFDPGDVADTQYF	TGCGCCAGCAGCTTTGATCCGGGGGATGTGGCAGATACGCAGTATTTT
.	TRBV28	.	TRBJ1-1	CASSLAEWVSAEAFF	TGTGCCAGCAGCCTAGCAGAATGGGTTTCTGCTGAAGCTTTCTTT
TRBD1	TRBV6-6	.	TRBJ1-2	CASSYPDGDRGYGYTF	TGTGCCAGCAGTTACCCGGATGGAGACAGGGGCTATGGCTACACCTTC
.	TRBV27	.	TRBJ2-7	CASRKQATSYEQYF	TGTGCCAGCAGGAAGCAGGCGACCTCCTACGAGCAGTACTTC
.	TRBV5-6	.	TRBJ2-6	CASSHGTTFLSSGANGLTF	TGTGCCAGCAGCCACGGGACAACGTTCCTATCGTCTGGGGCCAACGGCCTGACTTTC
TRBD2	TRBV5-1	.	TRBJ2-3	CASTKWTSGGDTQYF	TGCGCCAGTACAAAGTGGACTAGCGGGGGAGATACGCAGTATTTT
TRBD2	TRBV4-3	.	TRBJ2-7	CASSQDIGAGGPLEQYF	TGCGCCAGCAGCCAAGATATAGGAGCGGGGGGGCCGCTTGAGCAGTACTTC
.	TRBV28	.	TRBJ1-2	CASRQVLRWNGYTF	TGTGCCAGCAGACAGGTTTTAAGGTGGAATGGCTACACCTTC
TRBD1	TRBV15	.	TRBJ1-5	CATSRGGTGVPRGNQPQHF	TGTGCCACCAGCAGAGGGGGGACAGGGGTCCCTCGTGGGAATCAGCCCCAGCATTTT